Below are 26 T cell receptor beta chains sequenced from a single sample in a study of PD-L1 blockade in urothelial cancer. Specified time point: pretreatment peripheral blood. The data were produced by immunoSEQ multiplex PCR, yet TCRdb's version contains in-frame clones alone and is incomplete. The sample carries tens of thousands of clones, approximately 90% recorded once. Sample: PBMCs, taken around atezolizumab (anti-PD-L1) treatment. The receptor source for this set is a woman aged 60-75 years with urothelial cancer.

The chain couples TRBV5-4 to TRBJ2-7; the match to TRBD2 covers 8 bases. The CDR3 length is 15 residues. The V and J ends lost 0 bases and 4 bases, in that order; junction bases with no gene match: 6. Germline assignment: CDR1 SGHNT and CDR2 YYREEE (reference sequence). The CDR3 region is CASSLVTSVRYEQYF. The CDR3 nucleotides are TGTGCCAGCAGCTTGGTGACTAGCGTGAGGTACGAGCAGTACTTC.

The chain combines TRBV4-2 with TRBJ1-1; D possibly corresponds to TRBD1 (6 bases). The CDR3 spans 13 residues. V lost 3 bases and J lost 7, with 12 bases in between. Germline CDR1 is LGHNA and CDR2 is YNFKEQ. This chain's CDR3 is CASSHSDRSEAFF. The CDR3 DNA is TGTGCCAGCAGCCACTCCGACAGGAGTGAAGCTTTCTTT.

V gene TRBV6-4 combines with J gene TRBJ2-1; 7 nucleotides line up with TRBD2. CDR1 is MRHNA, CDR2 SNTAGT, per germline. With V trimmed by 3 bases and J by 7 bases, 9 bases remained unmatched. There are 15 residues in the CDR3. In DNA, the CDR3 is TGTGCCAGCAGTGAAACGGCGGGAGTAAGGAATGAGCAGTTCTTC. Its translation: CASSETAGVRNEQFF.

The CDR3 loop reads CASSLTQAGNTIYF. Here the CDR3 DNA reads TGCGCCAGCAGCTTAACGCAGGCTGGAAACACCATATATTTT. The chain recombines TRBV5-1 with TRBJ1-3; D remains unclear. Trimming cost V 2 bases and J 2 bases, with 8 bases left between them. The CDR3 covers 14 residues. Germline CDR1 and CDR2: SGHRS and YFSETQ.

The rearrangement uses TRBV19 and TRBJ1-2, with D unclear. Looked up from germline, CDR1 is LNHDA and CDR2 is SQIVND (reference sequence). V was shortened by 6 bases and J by 1 base, with 15 bases between the two germline ends. There are 15 residues in the CDR3. The CDR3 here is CASSPQMSGNYGYTF. The CDR3 DNA follows: TGTGCCAGTAGCCCACAAATGTCGGGTAACTATGGCTACACCTTC.

The chain links TRBV10-3 to TRBJ2-1; 12 bases line up with TRBD2. CDR1 is ENHRY and CDR2 is SYGVKD in the germline V gene. The CDR3 has 17 residues. V lost 2 bases, J lost 0 bases, and 2 bases stayed unmatched. CDR3 region: CAISEGLAGYSYNEQFF. The CDR3 nucleotides read TGTGCCATCAGTGAGGGACTAGCGGGGTACTCCTACAATGAGCAGTTCTTC.

This chain connects TRBV6-5 to TRBJ1-1; D is uncertain. Per the germline V gene, CDR1 is MNHEY and CDR2 is SVGAGI. Trimming took 8 bases from V and 4 from J, leaving 14 bases between them. The CDR3 runs to 13 residues. CDR3 loop: CASATALTTEAFF. CDR3 DNA sequence: TGTGCCAGCGCCACCGCGTTAACCACTGAAGCTTTCTTT.

The chain uses TRBV18 and TRBJ2-2; tentative D call: TRBD1 (5 bases). The CDR3 totals 15 residues. Germline-derived CDR1 and CDR2 are KGHSH and LQKENI. V lost 3 bases to trimming and J lost 4 bases, with 12 bases between them. CDR3 bases: TGTGCCAGCTCACCCCAACCCGACAGCACCGGGGAGCTGTTTTTT. This translates into CASSPQPDSTGELFF.

CDR3 sequence: CASSMGLGYEQYF. CDR3 nucleotides: TGTGCCAGCAGCATGGGACTGGGCTACGAGCAGTACTTC. V usage is TRBV28 and J usage is TRBJ2-7; weak D call: TRBD2 (6 bases). This CDR3 spans 13 amino acids. V lost 6 bases and J 3 bases, leaving 12 bases between the germline ends. Germline assignment: CDR1 MDHEN and CDR2 SYDVKM. Based on the CDR3 plus reference TRBV28 and TRBJ2-7, the full variable domain is DVKVTQSSRYLVKRTGEKVFLECVQDMDHENMFWYRQDPGLGLRLIYFSYDVKMKEKGDIPEGYSVSREKKERFSLILESASTNQTSMYLCASSMGLGYEQYFGPGTRLTVT.

The rearrangement joins TRBV4-1 to TRBJ2-7; tentatively, D is TRBD2 (5 bases). The CDR3 is 15 amino acids. The ends were cut back, 1 base at V and 2 bases at J, with 12 bases in the middle. Germline loops: CDR1 MGHRA, CDR2 YSYEKL. The CDR3 loop is CASSQGTQVTYEQYF. The CDR3 region has the DNA TGCGCCAGCAGCCAAGGGACTCAGGTCACCTACGAGCAGTACTTC.

This clone appeared a few times. The rearrangement uses TRBV15 and TRBJ1-5; 7 bases are a match to TRBD1. Looked up from germline, CDR1 is LNHNV and CDR2 is YYDKDF (reference sequence). V dropped 9 bases and J dropped 5; count of bases not matched to a gene: 7. CDR3 length: 13 residues. CDR3 sequence (DNA): TGTGCCACGCGGCGGCAGGGGGATCAGCCCCAGCATTTT. Its translation is CATRRQGDQPQHF.

V is TRBV28 and J is TRBJ2-1; 8 nucleotides match TRBD2. The CDR3 is made up of 15 amino acids. The trim removed 3 bases at V and 3 bases at J, leaving 4 bases unmatched. From germline, CDR1 is MDHEN and CDR2 SYDVKM. The CDR3 nucleotides are TGTGCCAGCAGTTTTGGTAGCGGGATCTACAATGAGCAGTTCTTC. This sequence encodes CASSFGSGIYNEQFF.

J is TRBJ1-5 and V is TRBV19; D is unclear. This CDR3 has 16 amino acids. Deletions cut 4 bases from V and 0 bases from J, with 13 bases between. CDR1 is LNHDA, CDR2 SQIVND, per germline (reference sequence). In DNA, the CDR3 is TGTGCCAGTAGTAAGACCCTGGGCTATAGCAATCAGCCCCAGCATTTT. This sequence encodes CASSKTLGYSNQPQHF.

The CDR3 coding sequence is TGTGCCAGCAGTTTGTCTTGGACAGGGGGAGGAAACACCATATATTTT. As protein: CASSLSWTGGGNTIYF. V is TRBV28 and J is TRBJ1-3, with 10 bases aligning to TRBD1. Unmatched junction bases numbered 6, after V lost 3 bases and J lost 4 bases. Germline V gene sequence: CDR1 MDHEN, CDR2 SYDVKM. The CDR3 consists of 16 residues. Complete variable domain (other parts from reference TRBV28 and TRBJ1-3): DVKVTQSSRYLVKRTGEKVFLECVQDMDHENMFWYRQDPGLGLRLIYFSYDVKMKEKGDIPEGYSVSREKKERFSLILESASTNQTSMYLCASSLSWTGGGNTIYFGEGSWLTVV.

This sequence joins TRBV27 and TRBJ1-5; D unclear. Germline V CDR1 and CDR2: MNHEY, SMNVEV (reference sequence). The ends were cut back, 4 bases at V and 5 bases at J, with 6 bases in the middle. This CDR3 spans 12 amino acids. The CDR3 spells CASSYSHQPQHF. CDR3 coding DNA: TGTGCCAGCAGTTACAGTCATCAGCCCCAGCATTTT.

The chain links TRBV9 to TRBJ2-3, with D perhaps TRBD2 (6 bases). The ends were cut back, 4 bases at V and 1 base at J, with 13 bases in the middle. Germline values: CDR1 SGDLS, CDR2 YYNGEE. This CDR3 contains 15 residues. The CDR3 region has the DNA TGTGCCAGCAGCCCGCGGGTAGCGGGCACAGATACGCAGTATTTT. Translating gives CASSPRVAGTDTQYF.

This chain uses TRBV27 with TRBJ2-6; TRBD2 matches at 13 bases. This CDR3 has 18 residues. V lost 2 bases and J lost 0; bases outside the gene matches: 1. Germline V CDR1 and CDR2: MNHEY, SMNVEV (reference sequence). The CDR3 region is CASSLTSGRASGANVLTF. The CDR3, as DNA: TGTGCCAGCAGTTTAACTAGCGGGAGGGCCTCTGGGGCCAACGTCCTGACTTTC.

This chain joins TRBV6-5 and TRBJ2-3; D might be TRBD2 (5 bases). The length of the CDR3 is 15 residues. V gave up 0 bases and J gave up 0 bases, with 7 bases separating them. Looked up from germline, CDR1 is MNHEY and CDR2 is SVGAGI. The CDR3 sequence: CASSYSSGSTDTQYF. The CDR3 DNA reads as TGTGCCAGCAGTTACTCATCGGGAAGCACAGATACGCAGTATTTT.

A single count supports this clone. The chain recombines TRBV27 with TRBJ2-3; 11 nucleotides match TRBD2. The CDR3 contains 18 residues. Germline V gene data show CDR1 as MNHEY and CDR2 as SMNVEV (reference sequence). V lost 3 bases and J lost 0; bases outside the gene matches: 8. The CDR3 DNA reads as TGTGCCAGCAGTTTGTGGCTAGCGGGGGGACTCAGCACAGATACGCAGTATTTT. Protein: CASSLWLAGGLSTDTQYF.

The chain carries TRBV7-4 and TRBJ1-2; D call uncertain. Germline values: CDR1 SGHVT, CDR2 SQSDAQ. CDR3 length equals 16 residues. V was shortened by 5 bases and J by 5 bases, with 21 bases between the two germline ends. CDR3 amino acids: CASSIPLEEVLYGYTF. CDR3 in DNA: TGTGCCAGCAGCATCCCCCTCGAGGAGGTGCTATATGGCTACACCTTC.

The CDR3 bases are TGCGCCAGCAGCACCGGGAGATCTGCAGATACGCAGTATTTT. Encoded protein: CASSTGRSADTQYF. The chain uses TRBV5-1 and TRBJ2-3; possible D gene TRBD2, 6 bases. The germline V gene encodes CDR1 SGHRS and CDR2 YFSETQ. Trimming removed 4 bases at V and 4 bases at J, with 13 bases between. CDR3 length equals 14 residues.

This chain connects TRBV9 to TRBJ1-2; 12 bases are a match to TRBD1. This CDR3 has 14 residues. V shed 2 bases and J 7 bases; nucleotides not matched to a gene: 3. CDR1 SGDLS and CDR2 YYNGEE come from the germline V gene. For the CDR3, the DNA is TGTGCCAGCAGCGTTACGGGACAGGGGGCTGGCTACACCTTC. Translation: CASSVTGQGAGYTF.

The chain couples TRBV15 to TRBJ2-1, with D possibly being TRBD2 (5 bases). The CDR3 contains 17 residues. In germline, CDR1 is LNHNV, CDR2 YYDKDF (reference sequence). The ends were cut back, 5 bases at V and 6 bases at J, with 23 bases in the middle. The CDR3 bases are TGTGCCACCAGCCCCCGGAGGAGAGATCTGATATCCAATGAGCAGTTCTTC. Encoded protein: CATSPRRRDLISNEQFF.

This clone showed up just once. This chain joins TRBV18 and TRBJ1-2; 8 bases match TRBD1. CDR3 length equals 14 residues. Germline V gene data show CDR1 as KGHSH and CDR2 as LQKENI. Germline trimming cut 3 bases from V and 6 bases from J; bases unmatched to any gene: 6. The CDR3 sequence is CASSPMDRENGYTF. CDR3 coding DNA: TGTGCCAGCTCACCTATGGACAGGGAGAATGGCTACACCTTC.

This clone was counted once. The chain recombines TRBV6-5 with TRBJ1-4; no firm D call. This CDR3 region has 13 residues. CDR1 is MNHEY and CDR2 is SVGAGI in the germline V gene. V was clipped by 2 bases and J by 5 bases, with 6 bases between them. Here the CDR3 DNA reads TGTGCCAGCAGTTACAGCTTAAATGAAAAACTGTTTTTT. Translation gives CASSYSLNEKLFF.

This chain links TRBV5-1 with TRBJ1-1, with D possibly TRBD1 on 5 matching bases. The CDR3 consists of 14 residues. V lost 0 bases to trimming and J lost 11 bases, with 17 bases between them. Looked up from germline, CDR1 is SGHRS and CDR2 is YFSETQ. The CDR3 sequence is CASSLGGGQTDAFF. Written as DNA, the CDR3 is TGCGCCAGCAGCTTGGGAGGCGGACAAACGGACGCTTTCTTT. Filled out from reference TRBV5-1 and TRBJ1-1, the complete variable domain reads KAGVTQTPRYLIKTRGQQVTLSCSPISGHRSVSWYQQTPGQGLQFLFEYFSETQRNKGNFPGRFSGRQFSNSRSEMNVSTLELGDSALYLCASSLGGGQTDAFFGQGTRLTVV.